Listed below are T cell receptor beta chains from one sample, sequenced in a study of graft-versus-host responses after intestinal transplantation. The method was immunoSEQ multiplex PCR; TCRdb's version includes in-frame clones alone and lacks a portion of them. The sample holds approximately 37,000 clones, about nine tenths seen once. The sample here was ileum tissue, taken less than 210 days after intestinal transplant. Receptors were obtained from a human patient who received an intestinal transplant, so some T cells may come from the graft donor. Each CDR3 is given with its conserved first and last residue. Each record gives: clone size, V gene, J gene, CDR3 protein. A clone size is listed for some rows: how often the clone was seen (once, few, many), or a class if it is expanded.

.	TRBV9	TRBJ1-1	CASSATHWGTEAFF
.	TRBV29-1	TRBJ2-1	CSVWGLAETGEQFF
.	TRBV6-5	TRBJ1-5	CASRPGQENQPQHF
.	TRBV19	TRBJ2-1	CASTIGGTPYNEQFF
.	TRBV19	TRBJ1-4	CASNPTETEKLFF
.	TRBV11-2	TRBJ2-3	CASSLAGGTSHTDTQYF
.	TRBV9	TRBJ2-7	CASSRGGGAGEVYEQYF
.	TRBV6-5	TRBJ2-5	CASRSMETQYF
.	TRBV9	TRBJ1-1	CASSVVEGTEAFF
.	TRBV28	TRBJ2-3	CASTGASFTDTQYF
.	TRBV7-8	TRBJ2-5	CASSLGPGRETQYF
.	TRBV5-4	TRBJ2-7	CASSFSGGAYEQYF
once	TRBV10-3	TRBJ2-1	CAITQGMAHEQFF
.	TRBV29-1	TRBJ2-2	CSVPHLAAGELFF
few	TRBV27	TRBJ2-3	CASKALNADTQYF
.	TRBV5-1	TRBJ2-2	CASSLSTGELFF
.	TRBV6-1	TRBJ2-1	CASSSQDRPYNEQFF
few	TRBV4-1	TRBJ2-1	CASSQEAGTYNEQFF
.	TRBV12-5	TRBJ2-5	CASGRDSWETQYF
.	TRBV10-2	TRBJ2-7	CASRGAAYEQYF
.	TRBV4-1	TRBJ1-4	CASSSGDGGEKLFF
.	TRBV5-1	TRBJ2-7	CASSLYVGLGRNDYEQYF
.	TRBV5-4	TRBJ1-2	CASREGWGYGYTF
.	TRBV4-2	TRBJ2-7	CASSHRSPYEQYF
.	TRBV4-1	TRBJ2-7	CASSQVWQYSYEQYF
.	TRBV6-6	TRBJ1-2	CASARRDDYGYTF
.	TRBV5-4	TRBJ2-1	CASSLDINEQFF
.	TRBV11-3	TRBJ2-3	CASSLGQSPTDTQYF
.	TRBV4-1	TRBJ1-1	CASSHPGGITEAFF
.	TRBV18	TRBJ1-1	CASSAAGSNTEAFF
.	TRBV15	TRBJ2-2	CATGRRAELFF
.	TRBV30	TRBJ2-4	CAWSVGGGNIQYF
.	TRBV4-2	TRBJ2-7	CASSQGGNSYEQYF
.	TRBV19	TRBJ2-7	CASSIGTNYEQYF
once	TRBV5-1	TRBJ1-1	CASSFYRGVNTEAFF
.	TRBV6-5	TRBJ1-5	CASSYKFGVGQPQHF
.	TRBV19	TRBJ1-1	CASSSQTGGLSFF
.	TRBV5-1	TRBJ1-5	CASSLGTGDNQPQHF
.	TRBV7-9	TRBJ2-1	CASSSTETSGRGYNEQFF
.	TRBV28	TRBJ1-1	CASILSTEAFF
.	TRBV27	TRBJ2-7	CASSFSPGPGGYEQYF
.	TRBV7-9	TRBJ2-2	CASSQGLAGSTGELFF
.	TRBV10-3	TRBJ1-5	CAIRSDRDSNQPQHF
.	TRBV7-9	TRBJ2-7	CASSLDLGANNEQYF
.	TRBV4-1	TRBJ1-2	CASSQDGVGPEPNYGYTF
.	TRBV27	TRBJ2-6	CASSISAVSGANVLTF
.	TRBV28	TRBJ2-3	CASSSTRGGITDTQYF
.	TRBV25-1	TRBJ2-1	CASRDVGTSSRNEQFF
.	TRBV9	TRBJ2-1	CASSVEGLGNEQFF
.	TRBV5-6	TRBJ2-5	CASSIPGGGNQETQYF
.	TRBV2	TRBJ2-1	CASNWGSGEQFF
few	TRBV7-9	TRBJ2-5	CASSSDNQETQYF
.	TRBV11-2	TRBJ1-1	CASSPRDTEAFF
few	TRBV6-5	TRBJ1-1	CASSYSAGEHTEAFF
.	TRBV6-5	TRBJ1-2	CATRDRANYGYTF
.	TRBV11-3	TRBJ2-2	CASSNDRTSGSTGELFF
.	TRBV27	TRBJ2-1	CASSSPSGVPHEQFF